A single T cell receptor (beta chain) is shown here with its context. The sample is drawn from a study of T cell changes during pregnancy in multiple sclerosis. Some clones are missing from TCRdb's copy, which holds only in-frame ones; the method was immunoSEQ multiplex PCR. Of tens of thousands of clones listed, around 94% were seen once; the top ten hold about 0.78%. The CDR3 loop spans 15 amino acids. V gave up 6 bases and J gave up 2 bases; unmatched junction bases: 7. The V gene's germline CDR1 is MNHNS and CDR2 SASEGT. The chain recombines TRBV6-1 with TRBJ2-1, with 7 bases matching TRBD1. The source was peripheral blood, collected in the third trimester of pregnancy. The receptor was isolated from a female donor with multiple sclerosis, enrolled in a pregnancy study. This CDR3 is CASSSLGQTYNEQFF. The CDR3 nucleotides read TGTGCCAGCAGCTCGCTGGGACAGACCTACAATGAGCAGTTCTTC.